This TCR beta chain was identified in a study of cytomegalovirus exposure and HLA in healthy donors. 13 Jbeta primers and 60 Vbeta primers were used for the PCR. The table came from immunoSEQ multiplex PCR; TCRdb's copy has only in-frame clones and leaves some out. The repertoire includes approximately 120,000 clones, about three quarters of them detected once, and approximately 1.1% sits in the top ten. The CDR3 consists of 12 residues. Germline lookup yields CDR1 MNHNY and CDR2 SVGAGI (reference sequence). Trimming cost V 8 bases and J 0 bases, with 7 bases left between them. The chain couples TRBV6-6 to TRBJ1-1; no clear D gene. The TCR originated in a woman in her 30s in good health and CMV-seronegative. The specimen sequenced was PBMCs. In DNA, the CDR3 is TGTGCCAGCTCAAGAGTGAACACTGAAGCTTTCTTT. Encoded protein: CASSRVNTEAFF.